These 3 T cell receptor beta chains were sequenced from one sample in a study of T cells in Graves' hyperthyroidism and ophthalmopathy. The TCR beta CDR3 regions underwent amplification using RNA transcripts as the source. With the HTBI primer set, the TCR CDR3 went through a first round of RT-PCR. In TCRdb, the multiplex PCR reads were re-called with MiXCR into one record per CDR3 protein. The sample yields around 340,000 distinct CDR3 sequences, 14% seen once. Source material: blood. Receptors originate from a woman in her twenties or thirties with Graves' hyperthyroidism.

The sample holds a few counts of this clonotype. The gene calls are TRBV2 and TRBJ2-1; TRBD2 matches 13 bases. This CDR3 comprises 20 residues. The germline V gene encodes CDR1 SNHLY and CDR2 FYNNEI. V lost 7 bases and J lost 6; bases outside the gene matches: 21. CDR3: CASKEEGPTSGRIRSNEQFF. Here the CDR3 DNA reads TGTGCCAGCAAAGAAGAGGGCCCGACTAGCGGGAGGATTAGGAGCAATGAGCAGTTCTTC.

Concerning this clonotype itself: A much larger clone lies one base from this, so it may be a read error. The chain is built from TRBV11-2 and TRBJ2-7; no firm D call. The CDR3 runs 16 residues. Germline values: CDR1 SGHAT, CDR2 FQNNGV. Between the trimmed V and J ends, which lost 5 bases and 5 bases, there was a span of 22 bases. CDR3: CASSATGSLDPHEQYF. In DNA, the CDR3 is TGTGCCAGCAGCGCCACGGGTTCTCTCGACCCCCACGAGCAGTACTTC.

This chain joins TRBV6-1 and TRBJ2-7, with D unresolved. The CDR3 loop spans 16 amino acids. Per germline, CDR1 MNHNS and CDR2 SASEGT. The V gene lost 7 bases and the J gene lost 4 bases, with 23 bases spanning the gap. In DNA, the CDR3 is TGTGCCAGCACGCCTACCCTCTTGAACCTATTTTACGAGCAGTACTTC. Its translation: CASTPTLLNLFYEQYF.